The T cell receptor beta chain under discussion was sequenced for a study of CD8 T cells in Susac syndrome. When the RNA was reverse transcribed, random hexamers were used with an input of roughly 0.45 to 1 ug. TCR beta CDR3 was amplified by immunoSEQ covering 54 Vbeta and 13 Jbeta. TCRdb reanalysed the immunoSEQ multiplex PCR reads using MiXCR and keeps one entry per CDR3 protein. The table has around 150,000 distinct CDR3 sequences, about 94% seen once. V was clipped by 3 bases and J by 1 base; unmatched bases: 6. CDR1 is SGDLS and CDR2 is YYNGEE in the germline V gene. The CDR3 covers 15 residues. Healthy donors were controls matched for age and sex. Purification of the CD8+ and CD4+ T cells relied on negative isolation, and TEMRA cells underwent FACS enrichment.

Sequencing was done on a sample of CD8+ T cells from PBMCs. The TCR originated in a human donor in good health. The chain uses TRBV9 and TRBJ1-1; TRBD1 matches at 7 bases. CDR3 sequence: CASSGRQGENTEAFF. In DNA form, the CDR3 reads TGTGCCAGCAGCGGCCGACAGGGAGAGAACACTGAAGCTTTCTTT.